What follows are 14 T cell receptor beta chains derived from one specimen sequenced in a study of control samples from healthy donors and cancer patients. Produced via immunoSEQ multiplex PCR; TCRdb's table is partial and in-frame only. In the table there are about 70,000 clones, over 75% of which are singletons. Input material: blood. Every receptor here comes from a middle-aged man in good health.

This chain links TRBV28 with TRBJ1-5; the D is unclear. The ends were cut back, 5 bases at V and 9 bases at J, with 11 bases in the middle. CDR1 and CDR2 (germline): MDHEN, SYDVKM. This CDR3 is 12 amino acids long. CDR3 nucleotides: TGTGCCAGCAGTATACCCTGGGGGCCCCAGCATTTT. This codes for CASSIPWGPQHF.

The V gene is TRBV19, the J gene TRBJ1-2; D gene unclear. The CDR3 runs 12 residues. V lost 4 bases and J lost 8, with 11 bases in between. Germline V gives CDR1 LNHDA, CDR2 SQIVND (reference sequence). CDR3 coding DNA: TGTGCCAGTAGTACGTCCTCTTGGGGCTACACCTTC. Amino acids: CASSTSSWGYTF.

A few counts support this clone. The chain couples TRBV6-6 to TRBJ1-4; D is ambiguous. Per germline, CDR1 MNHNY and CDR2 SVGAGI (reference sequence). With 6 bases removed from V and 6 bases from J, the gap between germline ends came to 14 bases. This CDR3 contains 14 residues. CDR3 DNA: TGTGCCAGCAGGCGAGCAAGGCAGGATGAAAAACTGTTTTTT. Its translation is CASRRARQDEKLFF.

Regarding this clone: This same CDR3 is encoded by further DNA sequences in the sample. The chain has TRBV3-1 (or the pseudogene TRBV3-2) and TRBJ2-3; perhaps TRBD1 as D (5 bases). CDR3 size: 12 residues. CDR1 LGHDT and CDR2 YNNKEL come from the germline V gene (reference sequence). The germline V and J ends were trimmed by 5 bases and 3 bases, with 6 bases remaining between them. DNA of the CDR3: TGTGCCAGCAGCGACAGTACAGATACGCAGTATTTT. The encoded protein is CASSDSTDTQYF.

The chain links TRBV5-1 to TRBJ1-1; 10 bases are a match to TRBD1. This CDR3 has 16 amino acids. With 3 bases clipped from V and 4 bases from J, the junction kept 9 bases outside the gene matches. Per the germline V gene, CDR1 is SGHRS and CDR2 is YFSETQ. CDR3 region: CASSSNYGQGGTEAFF. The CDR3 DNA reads TGCGCCAGCAGCTCAAATTACGGACAGGGGGGCACTGAAGCTTTCTTT.

The CDR3 protein is CASSQRRDRGRGSETQYF. The CDR3 nucleotides are TGTGCCAGCAGCCAACGAAGGGACAGGGGTAGGGGATCAGAGACCCAGTACTTC. V is TRBV3-1 (or the pseudogene TRBV3-2) and J is TRBJ2-5, with 10 bases lining up with TRBD1. With 2 bases clipped from V and 4 bases from J, the junction kept 13 bases outside the gene matches. The CDR3 sequence is 18 residues long. Per germline, CDR1 LGHDT and CDR2 YNNKEL (reference sequence).

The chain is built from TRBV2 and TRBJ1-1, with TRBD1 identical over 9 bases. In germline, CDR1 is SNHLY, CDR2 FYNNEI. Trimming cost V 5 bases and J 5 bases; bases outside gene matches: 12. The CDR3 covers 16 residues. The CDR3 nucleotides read TGTGCCAGCAGTAGGGACAGGGTAGCGGGCGGTACTGAAGCTTTCTTT. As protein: CASSRDRVAGGTEAFF.

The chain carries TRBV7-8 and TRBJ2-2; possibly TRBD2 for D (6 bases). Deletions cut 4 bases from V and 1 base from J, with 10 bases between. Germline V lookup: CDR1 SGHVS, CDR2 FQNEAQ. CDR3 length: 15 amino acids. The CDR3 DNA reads TGTGCCAGCAGCTCCCCGGGGGAGAACACCGGGGAGCTGTTTTTT. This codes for CASSSPGENTGELFF.

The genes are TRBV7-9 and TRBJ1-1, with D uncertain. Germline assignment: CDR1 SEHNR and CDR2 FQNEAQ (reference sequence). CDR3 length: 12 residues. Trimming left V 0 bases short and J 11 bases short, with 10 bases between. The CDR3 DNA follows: TGTGCCAGCAGCTTAGCAGACGGTCTCGCTTTCTTT. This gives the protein CASSLADGLAFF.

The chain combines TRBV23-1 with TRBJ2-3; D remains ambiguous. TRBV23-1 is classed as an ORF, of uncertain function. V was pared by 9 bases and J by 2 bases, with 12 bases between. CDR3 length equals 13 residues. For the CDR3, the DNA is TGCGCCAGTCCCGGACGGACCACAGATACGCAGTATTTT. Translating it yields CASPGRTTDTQYF.

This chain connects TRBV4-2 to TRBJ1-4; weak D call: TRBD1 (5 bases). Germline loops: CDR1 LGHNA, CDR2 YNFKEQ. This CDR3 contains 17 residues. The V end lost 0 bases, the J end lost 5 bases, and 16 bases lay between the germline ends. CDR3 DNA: TGTGCCAGCAGCCAAGATCAGTCCACGTGGGGGAATGAAAAACTGTTTTTT. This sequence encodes CASSQDQSTWGNEKLFF.

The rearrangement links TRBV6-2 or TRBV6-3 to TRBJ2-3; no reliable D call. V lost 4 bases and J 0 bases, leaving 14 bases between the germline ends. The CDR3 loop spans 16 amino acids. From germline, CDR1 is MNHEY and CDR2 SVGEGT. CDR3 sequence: CASSFPSPGSTDTQYF. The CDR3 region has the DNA TGTGCCAGCAGTTTTCCCTCCCCGGGTAGCACAGATACGCAGTATTTT.

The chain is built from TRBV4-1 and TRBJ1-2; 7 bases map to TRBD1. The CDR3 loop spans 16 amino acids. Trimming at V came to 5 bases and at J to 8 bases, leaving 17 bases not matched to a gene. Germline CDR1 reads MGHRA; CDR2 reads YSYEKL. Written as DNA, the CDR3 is TGCGCCAGCAGCGCAGCGGACGCCGACAGGGCAACGGGCTACACCTTC. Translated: CASSAADADRATGYTF.

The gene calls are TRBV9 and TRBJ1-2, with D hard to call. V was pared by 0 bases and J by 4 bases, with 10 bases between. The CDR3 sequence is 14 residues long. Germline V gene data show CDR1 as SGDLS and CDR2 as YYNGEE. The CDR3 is CASSVERSLYGYTF. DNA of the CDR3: TGTGCCAGCAGCGTAGAAAGGTCTCTCTATGGCTACACCTTC.